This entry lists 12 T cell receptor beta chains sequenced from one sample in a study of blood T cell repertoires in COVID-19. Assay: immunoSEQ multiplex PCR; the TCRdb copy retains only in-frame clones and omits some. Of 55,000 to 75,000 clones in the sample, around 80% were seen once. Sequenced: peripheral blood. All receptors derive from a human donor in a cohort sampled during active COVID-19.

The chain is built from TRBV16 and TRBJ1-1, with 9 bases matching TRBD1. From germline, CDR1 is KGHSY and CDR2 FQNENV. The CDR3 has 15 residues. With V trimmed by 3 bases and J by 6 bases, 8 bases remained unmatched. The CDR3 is CASSQKTGGGSEAFF. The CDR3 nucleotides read TGTGCCAGCAGCCAGAAGACAGGGGGAGGCTCTGAAGCTTTCTTT. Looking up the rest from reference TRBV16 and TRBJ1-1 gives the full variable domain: GEEVAQTPKHLVRGEGQKAKLYCAPIKGHSYVFWYQQVLKNEFKFLISFQNENVFDETGMPKERFSAKCLPNSPCSLEIQATKLEDSAVYFCASSQKTGGGSEAFFGQGTRLTVV.

The CDR3 spells CASSVGRDSYGYTF. CDR3 DNA: TGTGCCAGCAGTGTCGGGAGGGACTCATATGGCTACACCTTC. This chain links TRBV28 with TRBJ1-2; D perhaps matches TRBD1 (5 bases). Trimming pared 5 bases from V and 5 bases from J, leaving 15 bases between. The CDR3 length is 14 residues. Germline V CDR1 and CDR2: MDHEN, SYDVKM.

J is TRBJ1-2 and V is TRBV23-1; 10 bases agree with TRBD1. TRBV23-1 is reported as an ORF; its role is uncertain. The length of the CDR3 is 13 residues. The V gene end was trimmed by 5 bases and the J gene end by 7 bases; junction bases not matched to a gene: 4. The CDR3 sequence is CASSVTGGCGYTF. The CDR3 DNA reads TGCGCCAGCAGTGTGACAGGGGGCTGTGGCTACACCTTC.

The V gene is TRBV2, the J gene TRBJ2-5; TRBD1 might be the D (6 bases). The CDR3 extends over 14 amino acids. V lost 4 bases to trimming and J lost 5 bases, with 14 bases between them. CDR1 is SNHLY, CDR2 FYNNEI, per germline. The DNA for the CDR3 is TGTGCCAGCAGTGCCCAAACAGGGATTGAGACCCAGTACTTC. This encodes CASSAQTGIETQYF.

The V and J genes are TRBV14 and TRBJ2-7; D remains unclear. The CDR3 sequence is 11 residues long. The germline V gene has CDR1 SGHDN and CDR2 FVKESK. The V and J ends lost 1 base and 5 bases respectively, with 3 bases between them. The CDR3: CASSQVNEQYF. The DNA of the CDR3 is TGTGCCAGCAGCCAAGTAAACGAGCAGTACTTC.

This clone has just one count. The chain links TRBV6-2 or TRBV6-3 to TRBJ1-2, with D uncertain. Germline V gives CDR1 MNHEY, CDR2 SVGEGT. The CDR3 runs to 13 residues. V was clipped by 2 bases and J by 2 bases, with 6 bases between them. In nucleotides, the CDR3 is TGTGCCAGCAGTTACGGAGGCAACTATGGCTACACCTTC. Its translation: CASSYGGNYGYTF.

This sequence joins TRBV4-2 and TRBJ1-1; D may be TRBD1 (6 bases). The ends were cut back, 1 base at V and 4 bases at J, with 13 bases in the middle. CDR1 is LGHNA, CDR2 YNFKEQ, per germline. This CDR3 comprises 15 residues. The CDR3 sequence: CASSQVQVDSTEAFF. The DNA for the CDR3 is TGTGCCAGCAGCCAAGTCCAGGTGGACAGCACTGAAGCTTTCTTT.

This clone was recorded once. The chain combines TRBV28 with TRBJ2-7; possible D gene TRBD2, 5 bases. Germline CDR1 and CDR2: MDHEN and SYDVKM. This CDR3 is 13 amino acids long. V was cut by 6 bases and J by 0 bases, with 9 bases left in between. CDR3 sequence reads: CASRRVSSYEQYF. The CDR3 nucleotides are TGTGCCAGCAGGAGGGTTAGCTCCTACGAGCAGTACTTC.

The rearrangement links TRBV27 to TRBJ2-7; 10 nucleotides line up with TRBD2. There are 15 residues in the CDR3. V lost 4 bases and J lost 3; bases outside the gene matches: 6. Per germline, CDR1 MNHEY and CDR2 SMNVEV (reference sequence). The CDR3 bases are TGTGCCAGCAGTTCAGATCGGACTAGCGGCTACGAGCAGTACTTC. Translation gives CASSSDRTSGYEQYF.

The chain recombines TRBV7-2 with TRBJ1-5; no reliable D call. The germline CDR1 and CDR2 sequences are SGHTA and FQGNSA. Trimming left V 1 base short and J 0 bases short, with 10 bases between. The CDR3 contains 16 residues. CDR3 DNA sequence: TGTGCCAGCAGCTTAGATCGAACTTATAGCAATCAGCCCCAGCATTTT. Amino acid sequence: CASSLDRTYSNQPQHF.

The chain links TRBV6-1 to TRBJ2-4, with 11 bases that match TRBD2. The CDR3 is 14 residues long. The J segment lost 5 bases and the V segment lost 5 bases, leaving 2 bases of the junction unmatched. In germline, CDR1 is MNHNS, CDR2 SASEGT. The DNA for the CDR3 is TGTGCCAGCAGTACGGGACTAGCGGAAAACATTCAGTACTTC. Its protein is CASSTGLAENIQYF.

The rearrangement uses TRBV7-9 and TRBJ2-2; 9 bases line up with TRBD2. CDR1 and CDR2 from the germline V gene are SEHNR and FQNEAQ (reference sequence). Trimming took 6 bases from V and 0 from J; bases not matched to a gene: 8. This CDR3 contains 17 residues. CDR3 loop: CASRKLAGTPNTGELFF. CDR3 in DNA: TGTGCCAGCAGAAAACTAGCGGGTACCCCGAACACCGGGGAGCTGTTTTTT.